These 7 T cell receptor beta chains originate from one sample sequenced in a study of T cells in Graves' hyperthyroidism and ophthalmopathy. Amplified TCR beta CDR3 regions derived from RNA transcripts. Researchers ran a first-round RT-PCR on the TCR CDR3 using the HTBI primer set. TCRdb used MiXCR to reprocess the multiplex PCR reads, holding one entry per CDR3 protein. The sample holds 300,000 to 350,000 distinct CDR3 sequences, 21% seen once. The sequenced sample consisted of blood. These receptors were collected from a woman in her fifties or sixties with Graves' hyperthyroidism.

CDR3 amino acids: CASKGPSRETQYF. For the CDR3, the DNA is TGTGCCAGTAAAGGTCCCAGTCGGGAGACCCAGTACTTC. The chain is built from TRBV19 and TRBJ2-5; D unclear. V lost 7 bases to trimming and J lost 5 bases, with 14 bases between them. Germline V gene lookup returns CDR1 LNHDA and CDR2 SQIVND (reference sequence). The CDR3 loop spans 13 amino acids.

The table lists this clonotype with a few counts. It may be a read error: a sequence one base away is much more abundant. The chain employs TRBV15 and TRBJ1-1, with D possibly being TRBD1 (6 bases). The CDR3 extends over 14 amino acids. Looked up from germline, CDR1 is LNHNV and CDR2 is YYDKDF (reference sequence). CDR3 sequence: CATSGDRSNTGAFF. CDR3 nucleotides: TGTGCCACCAGCGGAGACAGGTCAAACACTGGAGCTTTCTTT.

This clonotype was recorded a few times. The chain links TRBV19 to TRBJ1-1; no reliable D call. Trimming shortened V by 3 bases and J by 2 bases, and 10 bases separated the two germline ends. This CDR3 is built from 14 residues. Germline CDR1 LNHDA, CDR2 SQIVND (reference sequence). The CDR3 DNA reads TGTGCCAGTAGTATCAACACCCAAAACACTGAAGCTTTCTTT. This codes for CASSINTQNTEAFF.

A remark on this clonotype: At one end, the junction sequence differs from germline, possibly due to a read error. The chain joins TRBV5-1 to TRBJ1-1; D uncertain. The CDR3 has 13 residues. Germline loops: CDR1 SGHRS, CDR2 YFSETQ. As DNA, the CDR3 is TGTGCCAGCGGAGGACTCCGGGGCACTGAAGCTTTCTTT. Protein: CASGGLRGTEAFF. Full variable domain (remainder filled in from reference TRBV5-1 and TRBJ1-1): KAGVTQTPRYLIKTRGQQVTLSCSPISGHRSVSWYQQTPGQGLQFLFEYFSETQRNKGNFPGRFSGRQFSNSRSEMNVSTLELGDSALYLCASGGLRGTEAFFGQGTRLTVV.

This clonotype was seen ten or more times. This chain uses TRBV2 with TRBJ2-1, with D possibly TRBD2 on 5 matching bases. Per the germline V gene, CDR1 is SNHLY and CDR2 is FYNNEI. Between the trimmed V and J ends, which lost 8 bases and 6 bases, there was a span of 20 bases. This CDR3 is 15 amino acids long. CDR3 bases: TGTGCCAGCCGGTACGAGGGCACGATGGGCAATGAGCAGTTCTTC. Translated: CASRYEGTMGNEQFF.

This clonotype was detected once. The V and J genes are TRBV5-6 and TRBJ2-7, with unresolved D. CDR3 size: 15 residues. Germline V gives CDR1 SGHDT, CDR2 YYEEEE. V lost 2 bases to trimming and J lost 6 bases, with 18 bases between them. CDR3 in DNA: TGTGCCAGCAGCTTTATTTGGGCACCCTCTACCGAGCAGTACTTC. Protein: CASSFIWAPSTEQYF.

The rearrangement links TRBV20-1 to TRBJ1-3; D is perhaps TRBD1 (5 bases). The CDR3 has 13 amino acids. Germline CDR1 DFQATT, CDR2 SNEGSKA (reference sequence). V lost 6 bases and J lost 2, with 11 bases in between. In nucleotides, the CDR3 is TGCAGTGCGACCCAGGGAACTGGAAACACCATATATTTT. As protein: CSATQGTGNTIYF.